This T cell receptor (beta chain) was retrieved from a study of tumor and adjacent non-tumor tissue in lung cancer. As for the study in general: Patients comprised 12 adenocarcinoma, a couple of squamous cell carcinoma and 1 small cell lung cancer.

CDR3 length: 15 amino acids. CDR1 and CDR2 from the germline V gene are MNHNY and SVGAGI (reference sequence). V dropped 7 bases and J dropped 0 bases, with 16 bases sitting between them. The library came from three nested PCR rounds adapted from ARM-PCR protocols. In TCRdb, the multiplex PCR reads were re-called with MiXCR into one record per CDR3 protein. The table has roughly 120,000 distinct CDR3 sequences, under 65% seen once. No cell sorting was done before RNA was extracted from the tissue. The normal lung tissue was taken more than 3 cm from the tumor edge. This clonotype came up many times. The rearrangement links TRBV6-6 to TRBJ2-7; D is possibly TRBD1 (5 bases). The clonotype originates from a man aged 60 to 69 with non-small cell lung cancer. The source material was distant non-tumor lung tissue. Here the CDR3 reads CASNPQETSSYEQYF. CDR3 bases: TGTGCCAGCAACCCACAGGAGACCAGCTCCTACGAGCAGTACTTC.